The 22 T cell receptor beta chains presented below share a single source sample, sequenced in a study of shared clonotypes between healthy human individuals. Profiling relied on immunoSEQ multiplex PCR, and the TCRdb table lists in-frame clones only, not all of them. The sample has about 710,000 clones, around 73% seen once; the top ten hold around 1.8%. The sample taken for sequencing was memory CD4+ T cells sorted from blood. Subset indicated: CD45RA-negative fraction. These receptors were obtained from a woman aged 25 to 39 in good health.

This clone was seen a few times. The rearrangement joins TRBV7-9 to TRBJ1-5; D is unclear. The germline V and J ends were trimmed by 5 bases and 3 bases, with 14 bases remaining between them. Germline V lookup: CDR1 SEHNR, CDR2 FQNEAQ (reference sequence). This CDR3 comprises 15 residues. This chain's CDR3 is CASSVGMGLNQPQHF. CDR3 DNA sequence: TGTGCCAGCAGCGTAGGTATGGGTCTCAATCAGCCCCAGCATTTT.

The chain is built from TRBV5-6 and TRBJ2-2, with D perhaps assigned TRBD1 or TRBD2 (5 bases each). This CDR3 contains 13 residues. CDR1 is SGHDT and CDR2 is YYEEEE in the germline V gene. V shed 2 bases and J shed 6 bases, with 8 bases lying between them. The CDR3: CASSFTGPGELFF. CDR3 bases: TGTGCCAGCAGCTTTACGGGGCCCGGGGAGCTGTTTTTT.

As regards this clone: Different DNA sequences within this sample yield the same CDR3. This sequence joins TRBV28 and TRBJ1-2, with 8 bases that match TRBD1. The CDR3 has 13 residues. Germline V gives CDR1 MDHEN, CDR2 SYDVKM. The J segment lost 8 bases and the V segment lost 2 bases, leaving 4 bases of the junction unmatched. The CDR3 spells CASSLQGARGYTF. The CDR3 DNA reads TGTGCCAGCAGTTTACAGGGGGCACGAGGCTACACCTTC.

This rearrangement joins TRBV19 to TRBJ1-5; possible D gene TRBD1, 5 bases. This CDR3 comprises 15 residues. Trimming took 3 bases from V and 7 from J, leaving 16 bases between them. Germline CDR1 and CDR2: LNHDA and SQIVND (reference sequence). The CDR3 DNA reads TGTGCCAGTAGTATTGATGGGGGAGGGGTACAGCCCCAGCATTTT. Translating it yields CASSIDGGGVQPQHF. Complete variable domain (other parts from reference TRBV19 and TRBJ1-5): DGGITQSPKYLFRKEGQNVTLSCEQNLNHDAMYWYRQDPGQGLRLIYYSQIVNDFQKGDIAEGYSVSREKKESFPLTVTSAQKNPTAFYLCASSIDGGGVQPQHFGDGTRLSIL.

This clone was seen just once. This CDR3 reads CASRVAGGRKGEQYF. CDR3 nucleotides: TGCGCCAGCAGGGTAGCTGGCGGGAGAAAAGGCGAGCAGTACTTC. This chain uses TRBV4-1 with TRBJ2-7, with 7 bases lining up with TRBD2. V lost 6 bases and J lost 6; bases outside the gene matches: 14. Germline loops: CDR1 MGHRA, CDR2 YSYEKL. The CDR3 contains 15 residues.

V and J are TRBV9 and TRBJ2-2; the match to TRBD2 covers 11 bases. The CDR3 contains 19 residues. The V gene's germline CDR1 is SGDLS and CDR2 YYNGEE. The J segment lost 5 bases and the V segment lost 0 bases, leaving 12 bases of the junction unmatched. The DNA for the CDR3 is TGTGCCAGCAGCGTAGGGCTAGCGGGAGGCTTATTGGGTACCGGGGAGCTGTTTTTT. It specifies CASSVGLAGGLLGTGELFF.

The chain couples TRBV6-6 to TRBJ2-5, with D perhaps assigned TRBD1 or TRBD2 (6 bases each). Germline values: CDR1 MNHNY, CDR2 SVGAGI (reference sequence). V lost 0 bases, J lost 9 bases, and 11 bases lay in between. The CDR3 loop spans 13 amino acids. DNA of the CDR3: TGTGCCAGCAGTTACTCTCTGGAGGGGGCCCAGTACTTC. Translation: CASSYSLEGAQYF.

As to this clone: The same CDR3 is also encoded by other DNA sequences in this sample. The chain joins TRBV5-5 to TRBJ2-5; D is tentatively TRBD1 or TRBD2 (5 bases each). Trimming took 3 bases from V and 1 from J, leaving 10 bases between them. The CDR3 is 14 amino acids. Germline V CDR1 and CDR2: SGHKS, YYEKEE (reference sequence). The CDR3 DNA sequence: TGTGCCAGCAGCTGGGGGACCCTCCAAGAGACCCAGTACTTC. The encoded protein is CASSWGTLQETQYF.

The genes are TRBV5-1 and TRBJ1-5; 7 bases agree with TRBD1. The CDR3 extends over 15 amino acids. Germline trimming cut 0 bases from V and 3 bases from J; bases unmatched to any gene: 3. The germline gives CDR1 SGHRS, CDR2 YFSETQ. The CDR3 coding sequence is TGCGCCAGCAGCTTGGACAGGGGAGACAATCAGCCCCAGCATTTT. Its translation: CASSLDRGDNQPQHF.

In DNA, the CDR3 is TGTGCCAGCAGCTTAGAGCCCGGGACAGGGAACACTGAAGCTTTCTTT. Translation: CASSLEPGTGNTEAFF. The chain combines TRBV7-2 with TRBJ1-1; 8 bases are a match to TRBD1. The CDR3 length is 16 residues. Germline trimming cut 1 base from V and 1 base from J; bases unmatched to any gene: 5. Germline CDR1 reads SGHTA; CDR2 reads FQGNSA.

The chain employs TRBV14 and TRBJ2-1; 14 bases match TRBD2. The CDR3 sequence is 15 residues long. Germline CDR1 and CDR2: SGHDN and FVKESK. Trimming cost V 4 bases and J 7 bases; bases outside gene matches: 3. In nucleotides, the CDR3 is TGTGCCAGCAGCCGGACTAGCGGGAGGATAAATGAGCAGTTCTTC. Translated: CASSRTSGRINEQFF.

The sample holds one count of this clone. The V gene is TRBV30, the J gene TRBJ1-1, with unresolved D. The ends were cut back, 4 bases at V and 2 bases at J, with 11 bases in the middle. CDR3 size: 13 residues. Germline V gives CDR1 GTSNPN, CDR2 SVGIG (reference sequence). The CDR3 sequence: CAWTWTSNTEAFF. As DNA, the CDR3 is TGTGCCTGGACGTGGACTTCAAACACTGAAGCTTTCTTT.

The gene calls are TRBV6-6 and TRBJ1-1; 7 bases map to TRBD1. V was clipped by 0 bases and J by 5 bases; unmatched bases: 3. The germline V gene encodes CDR1 MNHNY and CDR2 SVGAGI (reference sequence). CDR3 length equals 14 residues. Written as DNA, the CDR3 is TGTGCCAGCAGTTACTCGGGGACAGAGACTGAAGCTTTCTTT. Protein sequence: CASSYSGTETEAFF.

This chain connects TRBV15 to TRBJ1-1; D might be TRBD1 (5 bases). With 0 bases removed from V and 3 bases from J, the gap between germline ends came to 14 bases. The CDR3 loop spans 16 amino acids. The germline CDR1 and CDR2 sequences are LNHNV and YYDKDF (reference sequence). CDR3 sequence (DNA): TGTGCCACCAGCAGAGATCCGGGGCAACGGCACACTGAAGCTTTCTTT. This sequence encodes CATSRDPGQRHTEAFF. The complete variable domain, with remaining parts taken from reference TRBV15 and TRBJ1-1, reads DAMVIQNPRYQVTQFGKPVTLSCSQTLNHNVMYWYQQKSSQAPKLLFHYYDKDFNNEADTPDNFQSRRPNTSFCFLDIRSPGLGDTAMYLCATSRDPGQRHTEAFFGQGTRLTVV.

The CDR3 here is CASSTGWAGGINQPQHF. Here the CDR3 DNA reads TGTGCCAGCAGCACCGGTTGGGCAGGCGGGATCAATCAGCCCCAGCATTTT. This chain links TRBV28 with TRBJ1-5; the D is unclear. V lost 6 bases and J lost 3, with 21 bases in between. Per the germline V gene, CDR1 is MDHEN and CDR2 is SYDVKM. The CDR3 totals 17 residues.

The chain combines TRBV4-2 with TRBJ2-4, with D tentatively TRBD2 (6 bases). This CDR3 is 15 amino acids long. V was shortened by 5 bases and J by 6 bases, with 17 bases between the two germline ends. CDR1 is LGHNA, CDR2 YNFKEQ, per germline. In DNA form, the CDR3 reads TGTGCCAGCAGCGCCTCCCTGGCGGAGGGAAACATTCAGTACTTC. Residues: CASSASLAEGNIQYF.

The chain carries TRBV25-1 and TRBJ1-4; D is uncertain. V was shortened by 8 bases and J by 7 bases, with 14 bases between the two germline ends. Germline V lookup: CDR1 MGHDK, CDR2 SYGVNS. This CDR3 contains 13 residues. The chain's CDR3 is CASAVSPGEKLFF. The CDR3 region has the DNA TGTGCCAGCGCGGTCAGCCCCGGTGAAAAACTGTTTTTT.

This clone has just a few counts. The chain uses TRBV30 and TRBJ2-7; D is unclear. The CDR3 loop spans 13 amino acids. Trimming pared 1 base from V and 0 bases from J, leaving 7 bases between. CDR1 is GTSNPN, CDR2 SVGIG, per germline (reference sequence). The CDR3 DNA reads as TGTGCCTGGAGTGACTTAAGCTCCTACGAGCAGTACTTC. It translates to CAWSDLSSYEQYF.

This clone was detected a few times. V gene TRBV5-8 combines with J gene TRBJ1-1; TRBD1 agrees at 10 bases. Germline-derived CDR1 and CDR2 are SGHTS and YDEGEE. Trimming took 2 bases from V and 5 from J; bases not matched to a gene: 3. There are 14 residues in the CDR3. CDR3 sequence reads: CASSFDRGLTEAFF. The CDR3 region has the DNA TGTGCCAGCAGCTTCGACAGGGGGCTTACTGAAGCTTTCTTT.

The gene calls are TRBV27 and TRBJ1-4; no definite D call. V lost 3 bases, J lost 0 bases, and 5 bases lay in between. This CDR3 has 14 residues. Germline V gene data show CDR1 as MNHEY and CDR2 as SMNVEV (reference sequence). The CDR3 loop reads CASSLVATNEKLFF. The CDR3 bases are TGTGCCAGCAGTTTGGTTGCAACTAATGAAAAACTGTTTTTT.

Ten or more counts support this clone. CDR3 protein: CAWTGGGYEQYF. For the CDR3, the DNA is TGTGCCTGGACAGGGGGTGGCTACGAGCAGTACTTC. The chain has TRBV30 and TRBJ2-7; 7 positions agree with TRBD1. The length of the CDR3 is 12 residues. Looked up from germline, CDR1 is GTSNPN and CDR2 is SVGIG (reference sequence). The V gene end was trimmed by 4 bases and the J gene end by 3 bases; junction bases not matched to a gene: 3.

The chain couples TRBV6-5 to TRBJ1-1; D remains ambiguous. The CDR3 is made up of 15 amino acids. Germline V gives CDR1 MNHEY, CDR2 SVGAGI. Trimming left V 0 bases short and J 0 bases short, with 8 bases between. The CDR3 here is CASSYSVEMNTEAFF. CDR3 DNA: TGTGCCAGCAGTTACTCGGTGGAAATGAACACTGAAGCTTTCTTT.